The clone carrying this T cell receptor (beta chain) was seen a handful of times. This record belongs to a study of breast tumors, draining lymph nodes, adjacent tissues. TCRdb re-called the multiplex PCR reads with MiXCR, one entry per CDR3 protein. The table includes some 97,000 distinct CDR3 sequences, approximately 21% detected once. The CDR3 is made up of 17 amino acids. Trimming stripped 5 bases from V and 1 base from J, with 17 bases between. CDR1 and CDR2 from the germline V gene are LGHNT and FRNRAP. Samples came from axillary lymph nodes draining the breast cancer. Sequencing was carried out using axillary lymph node tissue. The sequence was collected from a female donor with breast cancer. Some clones in this sample may be carry-over from other donors' samples. The rearrangement links TRBV12-5 to TRBJ2-2; maybe TRBD1 (6 bases). The CDR3 region has the DNA TGTGCTAGTGGTCTTCTTTCGACAGGAAGGAACACCGGGGAGCTGTTTTTT. Translation: CASGLLSTGRNTGELFF. Using reference TRBV12-5 and TRBJ2-2 for the parts outside the CDR3, the full variable domain is DARVTQTPRHKVTEMGQEVTMRCQPILGHNTVFWYRQTMMQGLELLAYFRNRAPLDDSGMPKDRFSAEMPDATLATLKIQPSEPRDSAVYFCASGLLSTGRNTGELFFGEGSRLTVL.